The 28 T cell receptor beta chains in this list originate from one sample, sequenced in a study of long-term antiretroviral therapy in people with HIV. Version v3.0 of the immunoSEQ assay was performed at survey level. Sequencing used immunoSEQ multiplex PCR; TCRdb keeps in-frame clones, though not all of them. The table has tens of thousands of clones, more than 90% seen once. The sequences come from unsorted PBMCs, collected 6 to 6.5 years after starting antiretroviral therapy. These receptors originate from a man between 25 and 39 years old with HIV.

CDR3 DNA sequence: TGTGCCAGCAGTGAACTAGCGGGGGGGGAAGAGCAGTACTTC. Amino acid sequence: CASSELAGGEEQYF. This rearrangement joins TRBV6-1 to TRBJ2-7, with 12 bases fitting TRBD2. The ends lost 2 bases at V and 7 bases at J; junction bases unmatched: 3. Looked up from germline, CDR1 is MNHNS and CDR2 is SASEGT. This CDR3 has 14 residues.

The chain recombines TRBV6-5 with TRBJ2-1, with a weak D call TRBD2 (6 bases). The length of the CDR3 is 15 residues. Trimming removed 0 bases from V and 9 bases from J, with 15 bases in between. Germline V gene sequence: CDR1 MNHEY, CDR2 SVGAGI. The CDR3 DNA sequence: TGTGCCAGCAGTTACTCGAACGGGCGGGATGGTGAGCAGTTCTTC. Encoded protein: CASSYSNGRDGEQFF.

The CDR3 reads CAWSDRVERQPQHF. The CDR3, as DNA: TGTGCCTGGAGTGACAGGGTAGAGAGGCAGCCCCAGCATTTT. The V gene is TRBV30, the J gene TRBJ1-5; tentative D call: TRBD1 (6 bases). There are 14 residues in the CDR3. The germline CDR1 and CDR2 sequences are GTSNPN and SVGIG (reference sequence). The V end was cut by 1 base, the J end by 7 bases, with 14 bases between.

The chain has TRBV13 and TRBJ2-7; D call uncertain. Per germline, CDR1 PRHDT and CDR2 FYEKMQ (reference sequence). The V end was cut by 4 bases, the J end by 2 bases, with 9 bases between. This CDR3 region has 13 residues. CDR3 amino acids: CASSSGSPYEQYF. CDR3 nucleotide sequence: TGTGCCAGCAGCTCCGGGTCCCCCTACGAGCAGTACTTC.

The rearrangement uses TRBV18 and TRBJ1-1; no firm D call. The V and J ends lost 2 bases and 5 bases respectively, with 6 bases between them. CDR1 KGHSH and CDR2 LQKENI come from the germline V gene. The CDR3 has 12 amino acids. The CDR3, as DNA: TGTGCCAGCTCACCATTAAGTACTGAAGCTTTCTTT. Translated, it gives CASSPLSTEAFF.

V gene TRBV10-3 combines with J gene TRBJ1-5, with D possibly TRBD1 on 5 matching bases. Germline CDR1 is ENHRY and CDR2 is SYGVKD. Deletions cut 4 bases from V and 2 bases from J, with 12 bases between. The CDR3 totals 15 residues. In DNA, the CDR3 is TGTGCCATCAGTGTGGGGGGAGGTGGCAATCAGCCCCAGCATTTT. It encodes CAISVGGGGNQPQHF.

The chain has TRBV6-1 and TRBJ2-2; 7 bases are shared with TRBD1. The CDR3 is 13 amino acids. Trimming cost V 8 bases and J 1 base; bases outside gene matches: 1. Germline values: CDR1 MNHNS, CDR2 SASEGT. CDR3 amino acids: CASGTVNTGELFF. The CDR3 nucleotides are TGTGCCAGCGGGACAGTGAACACCGGGGAGCTGTTTTTT.

The rearrangement uses TRBV19 and TRBJ2-7, with D possibly being TRBD2 (5 bases). Trimming left V 7 bases short and J 0 bases short, with 13 bases between. Germline values: CDR1 LNHDA, CDR2 SQIVND (reference sequence). The CDR3 consists of 14 residues. CDR3 nucleotides: TGTGCCAGTAACCCGGGAATTAGCTCCTACGAGCAGTACTTC. Amino acid sequence: CASNPGISSYEQYF.

The chain links TRBV30 to TRBJ2-2; D remains ambiguous. Between the trimmed V and J ends, which lost 8 bases and 7 bases, there was a span of 17 bases. The CDR3 totals 13 residues. The germline V gene has CDR1 GTSNPN and CDR2 SVGIG (reference sequence). The CDR3 bases are TGTGCCGCTCAACGGTCGGTAGGCGGGGAGCTGTTTTTT. Amino acids: CAAQRSVGGELFF.

V usage is TRBV5-4 and J usage is TRBJ2-1; 8 nucleotides match TRBD1. The germline V gene has CDR1 SGHNT and CDR2 YYREEE (reference sequence). V gave up 4 bases and J gave up 6 bases; unmatched junction bases: 12. The length of the CDR3 is 16 residues. CDR3 protein: CASSPPRQGAGNEQFF. The CDR3 DNA is TGTGCCAGCAGCCCCCCCCGGCAGGGGGCTGGCAATGAGCAGTTCTTC.

The chain couples TRBV9 to TRBJ2-2; D is possibly TRBD1 or TRBD2 (6 bases each). V dropped 0 bases and J dropped 6 bases, with 12 bases sitting between them. The germline gives CDR1 SGDLS, CDR2 YYNGEE. The CDR3 spans 15 residues. This chain's CDR3 is CASSVGRGLAGELFF. Written as DNA, the CDR3 is TGTGCCAGCAGCGTAGGCCGGGGGCTGGCCGGGGAGCTGTTTTTT.

In DNA, the CDR3 is TGTGCCAGCAGTTTTCGGCGGATCCTGCGAGGGAACATTCAGTACTTC. Translating it yields CASSFRRILRGNIQYF. This chain connects TRBV28 to TRBJ2-4; TRBD2 might be the D (5 bases). Germline V CDR1 and CDR2: MDHEN, SYDVKM. The CDR3 is 16 amino acids. V shed 3 bases and J shed 7 bases, with 19 bases lying between them.

CDR3 nucleotides: TGTGCCAGCAGCTTCCAAAAAGGCGATGAGCAGTTCTTC. Translating it yields CASSFQKGDEQFF. The chain joins TRBV7-2 to TRBJ2-1; D remains ambiguous. The CDR3 consists of 13 residues. V lost 3 bases and J lost 8, with 11 bases in between. CDR1 and CDR2 (germline): SGHTA, FQGNSA. Full variable domain (remainder filled in from reference TRBV7-2 and TRBJ2-1): GAGVSQSPSNKVTEKGKDVELRCDPISGHTALYWYRQSLGQGLEFLIYFQGNSAPDKSGLPSDRFSAERTGGSVSTLTIQRTQQEDSAVYLCASSFQKGDEQFFGPGTRLTVL.

The chain joins TRBV27 to TRBJ2-1, with 7 bases identical to TRBD2. The germline gives CDR1 MNHEY, CDR2 SMNVEV (reference sequence). The CDR3 extends over 16 amino acids. V gave up 6 bases and J gave up 6 bases; unmatched junction bases: 14. As DNA, the CDR3 is TGTGCCAGCAGCTCCCTTAGGTCGGGAGGATCCAATGAGCAGTTCTTC. Residues: CASSSLRSGGSNEQFF.

The chain links TRBV28 to TRBJ2-7; 9 bases are a match to TRBD2. There are 16 residues in the CDR3. Trimming took 7 bases from V and 6 from J; bases not matched to a gene: 16. The germline V gene has CDR1 MDHEN and CDR2 SYDVKM. CDR3 region: CASNRGKSGRKLEQYF. CDR3 DNA: TGTGCCAGCAACCGGGGGAAAAGCGGGAGGAAACTCGAGCAGTACTTC.

The rearrangement uses TRBV10-2 and TRBJ2-7; D ambiguous. The CDR3 has 11 amino acids. In germline, CDR1 is WSHSY, CDR2 SAAADI. Trimming took off 5 bases at V and 7 bases at J, with 9 bases between the two ends. The chain's CDR3 is CASSTTREQYF. The CDR3 coding sequence is TGCGCCAGCAGTACGACTCGGGAGCAGTACTTC.

The chain carries TRBV6-5 and TRBJ1-1; maybe TRBD1 (5 bases). This CDR3 has 16 amino acids. CDR1 is MNHEY and CDR2 is SVGAGI in the germline V gene. V dropped 0 bases and J dropped 4 bases, with 15 bases sitting between them. The CDR3 protein is CASSYSTVSWGTEAFF. DNA of the CDR3: TGTGCCAGCAGTTACTCGACAGTCAGTTGGGGCACTGAAGCTTTCTTT.

This clone was detected once. This chain uses TRBV6-5 with TRBJ1-4, with 7 bases that match TRBD1. The CDR3 is 16 amino acids. CDR1 is MNHEY, CDR2 SVGAGI, per germline. The J segment lost 8 bases and the V segment lost 4 bases, leaving 13 bases of the junction unmatched. CDR3 nucleotides: TGTGCCAGCAGTTCCCCTAACAGGGGCCGCGGCGAAAAACTGTTTTTT. Translating it yields CASSSPNRGRGEKLFF.

The chain joins TRBV25-1 to TRBJ2-2; the D gene is possibly TRBD1 (6 bases). V was cut by 4 bases and J by 6 bases, with 12 bases left in between. The CDR3 is made up of 14 amino acids. The germline V gene has CDR1 MGHDK and CDR2 SYGVNS. The CDR3 DNA is TGTGCCAGCAGTGGACAGGAGGACGCCGGGGAGCTGTTTTTT. Its translation is CASSGQEDAGELFF.

For the CDR3, the DNA is TGTGCCAGTAGTATAGCCCCCCAGTACGAGCAGTACTTC. Amino acid sequence: CASSIAPQYEQYF. The rearrangement links TRBV19 to TRBJ2-7; D gene unclear. This CDR3 region has 13 residues. Trimming left V 1 base short and J 4 bases short, with 8 bases between. Germline V gene data show CDR1 as LNHDA and CDR2 as SQIVND (reference sequence).

The chain uses TRBV6-4 and TRBJ2-1, with TRBD2 matching over 11 bases. CDR1 and CDR2 from the germline V gene are MRHNA and SNTAGT. CDR3 length equals 15 residues. Trimming at V came to 0 bases and at J to 6 bases, leaving 1 base not matched to a gene. CDR3 in DNA: TGTGCCAGCAGTGACTCTAGCGGGGGGGCCAATGAGCAGTTCTTC. Protein product: CASSDSSGGANEQFF.

This chain connects TRBV19 to TRBJ1-1, with D hard to call. Trimming removed 2 bases at V and 7 bases at J, with 11 bases between. CDR3 length equals 13 residues. In germline, CDR1 is LNHDA, CDR2 SQIVND (reference sequence). The CDR3 protein is CASSINLRNEAFF. In DNA, the CDR3 is TGTGCCAGTAGTATAAACCTCAGAAATGAAGCTTTCTTT.

V is TRBV4-3 and J is TRBJ1-1, with a tentative D call TRBD1 (5 bases). Between the trimmed V and J ends, which lost 1 base and 2 bases, there was a span of 11 bases. Looked up from germline, CDR1 is LGHNA and CDR2 is YSLEER. This CDR3 contains 15 residues. CDR3 region: CASSQGGPANTEAFF. Written as DNA, the CDR3 is TGCGCCAGCAGCCAAGGGGGCCCAGCTAACACTGAAGCTTTCTTT.

V usage is TRBV2 and J usage is TRBJ2-7; no clear D gene. Germline V CDR1 and CDR2: SNHLY, FYNNEI. CDR3 length equals 14 residues. V lost 5 bases to trimming and J lost 3 bases, with 14 bases between them. The CDR3 here is CASSSGTLVYEQYF. Here the CDR3 DNA reads TGTGCCAGCAGTTCGGGCACTTTAGTCTACGAGCAGTACTTC.

The chain carries TRBV30 and TRBJ2-1, with a tentative D call TRBD1 (6 bases). Looked up from germline, CDR1 is GTSNPN and CDR2 is SVGIG (reference sequence). V was cut by 0 bases and J by 7 bases, with 13 bases left in between. This CDR3 region has 14 residues. The CDR3 sequence: CAWSVWGRTNEQFF. The CDR3 DNA reads as TGTGCCTGGAGTGTCTGGGGGCGCACAAATGAGCAGTTCTTC.

This clone has only one observation. The chain is built from TRBV4-1 and TRBJ2-7; D could derive from TRBD1 or TRBD2 (7 bases each). CDR1 MGHRA and CDR2 YSYEKL come from the germline V gene. Trimming pared 4 bases from V and 5 bases from J, leaving 18 bases between. The CDR3 covers 15 residues. The CDR3 loop reads CASSRGRGHRDEQYF. CDR3 in DNA: TGCGCCAGCAGCCGGGGGAGGGGGCACCGGGACGAGCAGTACTTC.

This chain links TRBV15 with TRBJ2-3; D possibly matches TRBD1 or TRBD2 (5 bases each). From germline, CDR1 is LNHNV and CDR2 YYDKDF (reference sequence). V was shortened by 1 base and J by 0 bases, with 14 bases between the two germline ends. The CDR3 is made up of 17 amino acids. CDR3 in DNA: TGTGCCACCAGCAGAGGGGGGTGGGGACGGAGCACAGATACGCAGTATTTT. Its protein product is CATSRGGWGRSTDTQYF.

The chain joins TRBV6-4 to TRBJ2-7, with 11 bases lining up with TRBD2. J gave up 7 bases and V 6 bases, and 11 bases lay outside the gene matches. The CDR3 runs to 15 residues. Per germline, CDR1 MRHNA and CDR2 SNTAGT. CDR3 residues: CASRAATSGMREQYF. DNA for the CDR3: TGTGCCAGCAGAGCGGCGACTAGCGGGATGAGGGAGCAGTACTTC.